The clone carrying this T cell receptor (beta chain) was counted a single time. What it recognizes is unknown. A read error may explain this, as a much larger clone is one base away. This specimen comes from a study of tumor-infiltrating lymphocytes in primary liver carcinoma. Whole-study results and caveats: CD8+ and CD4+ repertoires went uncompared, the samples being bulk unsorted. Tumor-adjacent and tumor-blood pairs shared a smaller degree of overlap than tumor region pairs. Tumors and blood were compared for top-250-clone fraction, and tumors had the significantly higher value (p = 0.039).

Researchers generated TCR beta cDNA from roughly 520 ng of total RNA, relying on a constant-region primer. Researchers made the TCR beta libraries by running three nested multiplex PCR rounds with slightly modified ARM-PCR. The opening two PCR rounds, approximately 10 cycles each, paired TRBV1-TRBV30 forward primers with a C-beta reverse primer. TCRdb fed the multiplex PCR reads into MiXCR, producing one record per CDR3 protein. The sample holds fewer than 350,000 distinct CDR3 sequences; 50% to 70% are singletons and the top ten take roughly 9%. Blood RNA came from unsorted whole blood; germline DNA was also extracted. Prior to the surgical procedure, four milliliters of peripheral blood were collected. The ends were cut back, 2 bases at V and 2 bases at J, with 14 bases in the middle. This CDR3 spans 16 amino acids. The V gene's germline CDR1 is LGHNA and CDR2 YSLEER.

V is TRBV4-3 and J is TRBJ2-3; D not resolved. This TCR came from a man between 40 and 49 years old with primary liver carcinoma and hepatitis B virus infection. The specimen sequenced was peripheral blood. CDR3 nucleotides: TGCGCCAGCAGCCAACAACCAAAGGTCCTCACAGATACGCAGTATTTT. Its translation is CASSQQPKVLTDTQYF.